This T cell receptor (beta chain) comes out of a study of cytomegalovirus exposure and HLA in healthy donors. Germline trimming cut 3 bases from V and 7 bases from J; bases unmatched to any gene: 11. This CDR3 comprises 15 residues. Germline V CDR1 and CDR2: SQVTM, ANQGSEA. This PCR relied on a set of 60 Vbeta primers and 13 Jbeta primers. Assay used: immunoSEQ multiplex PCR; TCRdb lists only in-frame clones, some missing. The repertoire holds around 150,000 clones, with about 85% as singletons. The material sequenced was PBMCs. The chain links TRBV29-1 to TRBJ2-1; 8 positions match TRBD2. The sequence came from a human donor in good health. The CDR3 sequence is CSVDAGTTGGNEQFF. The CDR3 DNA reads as TGCAGCGTTGATGCGGGGACTACGGGAGGGAATGAGCAGTTCTTC.